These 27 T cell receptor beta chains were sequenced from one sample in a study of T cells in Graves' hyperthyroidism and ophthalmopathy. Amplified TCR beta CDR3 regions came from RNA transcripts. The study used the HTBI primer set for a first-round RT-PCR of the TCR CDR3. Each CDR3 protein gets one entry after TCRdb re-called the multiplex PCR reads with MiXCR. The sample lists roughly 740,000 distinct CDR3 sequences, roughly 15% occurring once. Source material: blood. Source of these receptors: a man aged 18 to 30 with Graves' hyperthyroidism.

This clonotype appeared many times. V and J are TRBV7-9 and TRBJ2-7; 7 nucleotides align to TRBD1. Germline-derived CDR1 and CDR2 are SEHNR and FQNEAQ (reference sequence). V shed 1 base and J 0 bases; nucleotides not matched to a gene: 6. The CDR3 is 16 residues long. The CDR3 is CASSLGARGNSYEQYF. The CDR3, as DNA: TGTGCCAGCAGCTTAGGGGCCAGGGGGAACTCCTACGAGCAGTACTTC.

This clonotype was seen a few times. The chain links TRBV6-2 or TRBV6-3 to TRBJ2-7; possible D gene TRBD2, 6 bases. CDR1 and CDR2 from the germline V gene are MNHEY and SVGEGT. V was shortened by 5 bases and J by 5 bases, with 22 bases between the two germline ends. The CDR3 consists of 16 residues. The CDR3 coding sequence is TGTGCCAGCAGTAGGGACTGGGTGGACGCGGAGGACGAGCAGTACTTC. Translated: CASSRDWVDAEDEQYF.

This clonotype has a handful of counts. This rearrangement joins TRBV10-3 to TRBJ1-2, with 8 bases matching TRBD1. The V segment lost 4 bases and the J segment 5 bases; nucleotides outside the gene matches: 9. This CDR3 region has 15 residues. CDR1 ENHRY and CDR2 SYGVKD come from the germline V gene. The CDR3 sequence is CAISVTDRDAYGYTF. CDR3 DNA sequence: TGTGCCATCAGTGTAACGGACAGGGATGCATATGGCTACACCTTC.

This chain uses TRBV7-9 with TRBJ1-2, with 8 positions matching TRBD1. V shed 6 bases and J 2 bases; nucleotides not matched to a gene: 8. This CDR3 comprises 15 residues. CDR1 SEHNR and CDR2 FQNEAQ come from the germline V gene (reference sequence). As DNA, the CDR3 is TGTGCCAGCAGATACTCCGGGACAGGAAACTATGGCTACACCTTC. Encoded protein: CASRYSGTGNYGYTF.

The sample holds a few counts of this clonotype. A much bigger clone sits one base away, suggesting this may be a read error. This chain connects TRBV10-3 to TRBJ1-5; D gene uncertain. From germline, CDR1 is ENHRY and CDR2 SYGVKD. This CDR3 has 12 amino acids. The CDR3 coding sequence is TGTGCCACCAGTTATAGCAATCAGCCCCAGCATTTT. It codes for CATSYSNQPQHF.

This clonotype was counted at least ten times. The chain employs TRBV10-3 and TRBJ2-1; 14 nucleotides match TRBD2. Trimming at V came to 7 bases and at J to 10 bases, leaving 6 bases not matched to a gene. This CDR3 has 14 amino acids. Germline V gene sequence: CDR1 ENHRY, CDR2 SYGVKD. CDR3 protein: CAINGLAGGQEQFF. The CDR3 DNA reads TGTGCCATCAACGGACTAGCGGGAGGTCAGGAGCAGTTCTTC.

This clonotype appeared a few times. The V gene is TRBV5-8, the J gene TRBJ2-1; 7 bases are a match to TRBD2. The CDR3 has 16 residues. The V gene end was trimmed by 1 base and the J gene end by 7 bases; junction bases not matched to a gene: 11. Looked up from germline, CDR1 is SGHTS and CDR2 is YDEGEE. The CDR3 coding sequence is TGTGCCAGCAGCTTGTATCAAGCGGGACGACCAAATGAGCAGTTCTTC. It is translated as CASSLYQAGRPNEQFF.

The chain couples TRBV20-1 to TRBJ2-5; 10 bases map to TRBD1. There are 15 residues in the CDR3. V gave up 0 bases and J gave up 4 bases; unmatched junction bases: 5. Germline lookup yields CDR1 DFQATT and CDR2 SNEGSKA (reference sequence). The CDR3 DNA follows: TGCAGTGCTAGAGATGAGGGACAGGGGTCAGAGACCCAGTACTTC. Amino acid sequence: CSARDEGQGSETQYF.

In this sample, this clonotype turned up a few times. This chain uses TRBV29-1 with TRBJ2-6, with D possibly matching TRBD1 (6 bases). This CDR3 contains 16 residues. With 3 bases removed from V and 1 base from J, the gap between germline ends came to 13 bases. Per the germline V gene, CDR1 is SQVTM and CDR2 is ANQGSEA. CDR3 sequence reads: CSVEDSPESGANVLTF. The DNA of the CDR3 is TGCAGCGTTGAGGACAGCCCCGAATCTGGGGCCAACGTCCTGACTTTC.

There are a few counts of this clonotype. CDR3 bases: TGTGCCAGCAGCCAAGATAGGGCAGGGCAAGGCTACACCTTC. Translation gives CASSQDRAGQGYTF. The V call is TRBV14, the J call TRBJ1-2, with a weak D call TRBD1 (5 bases). This CDR3 has 14 residues. Germline CDR1 and CDR2: SGHDN and FVKESK. V dropped 0 bases and J dropped 8 bases, with 13 bases sitting between them.

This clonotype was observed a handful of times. The CDR3 bases are TGTGCCAGCCGAGGGACACTGACAGATACGCAGTATTTT. Amino acids: CASRGTLTDTQYF. The chain recombines TRBV2 with TRBJ2-3; D is possibly TRBD1 (6 bases). V lost 8 bases and J 3 bases, leaving 12 bases between the germline ends. This CDR3 contains 13 residues. The germline V gene has CDR1 SNHLY and CDR2 FYNNEI.

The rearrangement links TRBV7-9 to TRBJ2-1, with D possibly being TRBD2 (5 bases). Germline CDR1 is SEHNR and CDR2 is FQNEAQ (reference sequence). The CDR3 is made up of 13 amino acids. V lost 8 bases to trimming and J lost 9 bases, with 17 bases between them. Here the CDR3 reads CASDYSLTAEQFF. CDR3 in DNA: TGTGCCAGCGACTACTCTTTAACGGCTGAGCAGTTCTTC.

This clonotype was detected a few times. The CDR3 region is CASSLGGHRNTEAFF. The CDR3 DNA is TGTGCCAGCAGCTTAGGGGGCCATAGGAACACTGAAGCTTTCTTT. The chain joins TRBV7-8 to TRBJ1-1, with D perhaps matching TRBD1 (5 bases). The CDR3 is 15 amino acids. The V gene lost 1 base and the J gene lost 1 base, with 10 bases spanning the gap. Per germline, CDR1 SGHVS and CDR2 FQNEAQ.

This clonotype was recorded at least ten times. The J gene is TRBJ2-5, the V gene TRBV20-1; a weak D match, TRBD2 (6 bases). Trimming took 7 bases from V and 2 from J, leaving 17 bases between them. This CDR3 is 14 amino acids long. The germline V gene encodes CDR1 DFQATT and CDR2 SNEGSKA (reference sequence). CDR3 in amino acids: CSGGEQRVQETQYF. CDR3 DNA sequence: TGCAGTGGGGGTGAGCAGCGGGTACAAGAGACCCAGTACTTC.

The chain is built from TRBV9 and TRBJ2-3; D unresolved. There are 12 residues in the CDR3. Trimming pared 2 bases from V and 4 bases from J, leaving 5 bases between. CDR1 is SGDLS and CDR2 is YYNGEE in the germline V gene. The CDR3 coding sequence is TGTGCCAGCAGCGTTGCGTCAGATACGCAGTATTTT. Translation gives CASSVASDTQYF.

In DNA, the CDR3 is TGTGCCAGCAGCGTACAGGGGGCGCTACGTGAAAAACTGTTTTTT. Its protein is CASSVQGALREKLFF. J is TRBJ1-4 and V is TRBV7-8, with 9 bases that match TRBD1. The CDR3 is 15 amino acids. The germline CDR1 and CDR2 sequences are SGHVS and FQNEAQ. J lost 7 bases, V lost 5 bases, and 8 bases had no gene match.

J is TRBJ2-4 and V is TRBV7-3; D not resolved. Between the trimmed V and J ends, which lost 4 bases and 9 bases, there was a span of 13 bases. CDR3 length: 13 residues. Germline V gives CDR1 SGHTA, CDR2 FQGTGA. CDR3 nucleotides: TGTGCCAGCAGCTCGCGTGAGCGAAGCATTCAGTACTTC. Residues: CASSSRERSIQYF.

CDR3 protein: CASSPTGGSSSYEQYF. The CDR3 DNA follows: TGTGCCAGCAGCCCAACAGGGGGCTCAAGCTCCTACGAGCAGTACTTC. V is TRBV14 and J is TRBJ2-7; TRBD1 aligns across 9 bases. Per germline, CDR1 SGHDN and CDR2 FVKESK. This CDR3 is 16 amino acids long. With 4 bases clipped from V and 0 bases from J, the junction kept 7 bases outside the gene matches.

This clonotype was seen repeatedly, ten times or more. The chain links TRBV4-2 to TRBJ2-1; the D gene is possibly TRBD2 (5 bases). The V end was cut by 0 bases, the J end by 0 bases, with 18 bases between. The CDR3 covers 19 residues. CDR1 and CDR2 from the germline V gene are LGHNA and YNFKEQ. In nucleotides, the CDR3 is TGTGCCAGCAGCCAAGATATGGACTTCTCGGATAGCTCCTACAATGAGCAGTTCTTC. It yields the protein CASSQDMDFSDSSYNEQFF.

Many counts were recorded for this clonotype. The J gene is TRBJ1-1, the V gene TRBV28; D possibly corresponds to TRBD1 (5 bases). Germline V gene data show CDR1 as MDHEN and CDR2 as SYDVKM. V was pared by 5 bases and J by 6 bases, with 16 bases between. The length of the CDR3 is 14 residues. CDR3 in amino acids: CASSQGTGRAEAFF. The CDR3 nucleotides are TGTGCCAGCAGTCAAGGTACAGGACGCGCTGAAGCTTTCTTT.

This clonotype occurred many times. CDR3 nucleotides: TGTGCCAGCAGCCCTACCTACAGTACTAGCAATCAGCCCCAGCATTTT. Encoded protein: CASSPTYSTSNQPQHF. The J gene is TRBJ1-5, the V gene TRBV28; no reliable D call. Trimming stripped 6 bases from V and 0 bases from J, with 15 bases between. There are 16 residues in the CDR3. Germline CDR1 reads MDHEN; CDR2 reads SYDVKM. The whole variable domain, remainder taken from reference TRBV28 and TRBJ1-5, is DVKVTQSSRYLVKRTGEKVFLECVQDMDHENMFWYRQDPGLGLRLIYFSYDVKMKEKGDIPEGYSVSREKKERFSLILESASTNQTSMYLCASSPTYSTSNQPQHFGDGTRLSIL.

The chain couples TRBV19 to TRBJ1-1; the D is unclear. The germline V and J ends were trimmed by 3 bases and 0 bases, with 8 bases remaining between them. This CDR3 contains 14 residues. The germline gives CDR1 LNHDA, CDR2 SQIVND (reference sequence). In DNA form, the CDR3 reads TGTGCCAGTAGTATTGGCAGATTGAACACTGAAGCTTTCTTT. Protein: CASSIGRLNTEAFF.

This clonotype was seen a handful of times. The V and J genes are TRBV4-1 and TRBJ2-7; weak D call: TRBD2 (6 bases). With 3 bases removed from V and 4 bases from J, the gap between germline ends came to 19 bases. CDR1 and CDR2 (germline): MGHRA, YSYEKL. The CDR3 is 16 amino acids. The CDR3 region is CASSHVAEGLGYEQYF. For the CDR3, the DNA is TGCGCCAGCAGCCACGTGGCGGAGGGGCTGGGATACGAGCAGTACTTC.

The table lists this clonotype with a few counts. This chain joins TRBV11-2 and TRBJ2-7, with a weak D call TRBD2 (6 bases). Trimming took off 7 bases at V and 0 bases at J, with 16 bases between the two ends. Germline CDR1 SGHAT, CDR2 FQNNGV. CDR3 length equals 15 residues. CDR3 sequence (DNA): TGTGCCAGCACCCACTTGGAGGGAGGCTCCTACGAGCAGTACTTC. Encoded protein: CASTHLEGGSYEQYF.

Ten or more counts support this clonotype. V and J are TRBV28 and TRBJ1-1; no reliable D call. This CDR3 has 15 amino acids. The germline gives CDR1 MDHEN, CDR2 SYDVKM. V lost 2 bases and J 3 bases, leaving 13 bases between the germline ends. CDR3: CASSLSDLTYTEAFF. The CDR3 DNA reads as TGTGCCAGCAGTTTAAGTGACTTAACCTACACTGAAGCTTTCTTT.

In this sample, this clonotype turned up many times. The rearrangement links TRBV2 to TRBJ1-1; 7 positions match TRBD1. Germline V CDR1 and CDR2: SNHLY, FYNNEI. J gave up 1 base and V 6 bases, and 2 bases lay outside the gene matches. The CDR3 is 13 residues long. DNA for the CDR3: TGTGCCAGCAGGACAGGGAGGAACACTGAAGCTTTCTTT. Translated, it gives CASRTGRNTEAFF.

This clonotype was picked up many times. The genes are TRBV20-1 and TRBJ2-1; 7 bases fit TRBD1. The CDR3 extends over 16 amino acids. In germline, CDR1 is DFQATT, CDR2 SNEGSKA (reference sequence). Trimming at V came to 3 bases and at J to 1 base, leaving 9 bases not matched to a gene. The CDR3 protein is CSARNPTGNSYNEQFF. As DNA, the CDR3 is TGCAGTGCTAGGAACCCGACAGGGAATTCCTACAATGAGCAGTTCTTC.